This is a list of T cell receptor beta chains from one sample in a study of OX40 agonist ivuxolimab in advanced cancers. Here immunoSEQ multiplex PCR was the method, and the copy in TCRdb shows in-frame clones only, minus some. The table includes around 76,000 clones, around 86% detected once. The specimen was CD4+ or CD8+ T cells sorted from blood, collected in a trial of the OX40 agonist ivuxolimab. Receptors originate from an adult with an advanced solid tumor such as melanoma, head and neck, liver or kidney cancer. Each CDR3 is given with its conserved first and last residue. A D gene is named only where the DNA matches it firmly. Some rows have no size entry. The others give once, few or many, or a class for an expanded clone.

CASSLTTDRDRGNTIYF | TGCGCCAGCAGCTTGACGACCGACAGGGACCGTGGAAACACCATATATTTT | NA | TRBJ1-3 | TRBD1 | TRBV5-1
CASSLSDGELFF | TGTGCCAGCAGCTTGAGTGACGGGGAGCTGTTTTTT | NA | TRBJ2-2 | NA | TRBV5-6
CASSTTGRLYNEQFF | TGTGCCAGCAGTACGACAGGGAGACTTTACAATGAGCAGTTCTTC | NA | TRBJ2-1 | TRBD1 | TRBV28
CSVGLRGWGETQYF | TGCAGCGTGGGCCTCAGGGGGTGGGGAGAGACCCAGTACTTC | few | TRBJ2-5 | TRBD1 | TRBV29-1
CASSLNVLESDTQYF | TGTGCCAGCAGCTTAAATGTTCTAGAGTCAGATACGCAGTATTTT | NA | TRBJ2-3 | NA | TRBV7-9
CATSRDGGQSSGNTIYF | TGTGCCACCAGCAGAGATGGCGGTCAGAGCTCTGGAAACACCATATATTTT | NA | TRBJ1-3 | NA | TRBV15
CASSWASGNTIYF | TGTGCCAGCAGTTGGGCGTCTGGAAACACCATATATTTT | NA | TRBJ1-3 | NA | TRBV9
CASSQGDYGYTF | TGCGCCAGCAGCCAAGGGGACTATGGCTACACCTTC | NA | TRBJ1-2 | NA | TRBV4-3
CSVLGDFYGYTF | TGCAGCGTTCTCGGGGACTTCTATGGCTACACCTTC | once | TRBJ1-2 | NA | TRBV29-1
CATSRDRTGVTGELFF | TGTGCCACCAGCAGAGATAGGACAGGGGTCACCGGGGAGCTGTTTTTT | NA | TRBJ2-2 | TRBD1 | TRBV15
CASRAEGVNSPLHF | TGTGCCAGCAGAGCCGAGGGAGTTAATTCACCCCTCCACTTT | few | TRBJ1-6 | NA | TRBV6-5
CAISESGRGGNEQFF | TGTGCCATCAGTGAGTCGGGGCGGGGCGGGAATGAGCAGTTCTTC | NA | TRBJ2-1 | NA | TRBV10-3
CASSRTSGSNNEQFF | TGTGCCAGCAGCAGGACTAGCGGGTCCAACAATGAGCAGTTCTTC | NA | TRBJ2-1 | TRBD2 | TRBV6-4
CARGWKSNYGYTF | TGCGCCAGAGGATGGAAGTCTAACTATGGCTACACCTTC | NA | TRBJ1-2 | NA | TRBV23-1
CASGMDRELFF | TGTGCTAGTGGAATGGACAGGGAACTGTTTTTT | NA | TRBJ1-4 | TRBD1 | TRBV12-5
CASSIRGEGLQETQYF | TGTGCCAGTAGTATTAGGGGCGAGGGACTACAAGAGACCCAGTACTTC | NA | TRBJ2-5 | TRBD2 | TRBV19
CASSEALEVTDPEAFF | TGTGCCAGCAGTGAAGCGCTGGAGGTGACAGATCCAGAAGCTTTCTTT | NA | TRBJ1-1 | NA | TRBV6-1
CASSLEAGGLNSPLHF | TGCGCCAGCAGCTTGGAGGCAGGGGGTCTTAATTCACCCCTCCACTTT | NA | TRBJ1-6 | TRBD1 | TRBV5-1
CTVQGRNEQFF | TGCACCGTACAGGGGCGCAATGAGCAGTTCTTC | NA | TRBJ2-1 | TRBD1 | TRBV29-1
CASSVAGNTGELFF | TGTGCCAGCAGCGTAGCAGGGAACACCGGGGAGCTGTTTTTT | NA | TRBJ2-2 | NA | TRBV9
CASSLVERTEAFF | TGCGCCAGCAGCTTGGTCGAACGGACTGAAGCTTTCTTT | NA | TRBJ1-1 | NA | TRBV5-1
CTSSLETSGNTIYF | TGTACCAGCAGCTTAGAGACAAGTGGAAACACCATATATTTT | NA | TRBJ1-3 | NA | TRBV7-2
CASSRTSGVQETQYF | TGTGCCAGCAGCCGGACTAGCGGGGTACAGGAGACCCAGTACTTC | NA | TRBJ2-5 | TRBD2 | TRBV5-4
CASRKTSGDSYEQYF | TGTGCCAGCAGAAAGACTAGCGGGGACTCCTACGAGCAGTACTTC | NA | TRBJ2-7 | TRBD2 | TRBV27
CASRMTGGFSYEQYF | TGTGCCAGCCGAATGACAGGGGGCTTCTCCTACGAGCAGTACTTC | NA | TRBJ2-7 | TRBD1 | TRBV2
CALSGGSYNEQFF | TGTGCACTAAGCGGAGGCTCCTACAATGAGCAGTTCTTC | NA | TRBJ2-1 | NA | TRBV12-5
CASSPLTANYEQYF | TGTGCCAGCAGTCCACTGACAGCCAACTACGAGCAGTACTTC | NA | TRBJ2-7 | NA | TRBV25-1
CASSPGQGAVETQYF | TGCGCCAGCAGCCCGGGACAGGGGGCTGTTGAGACCCAGTACTTC | NA | TRBJ2-5 | TRBD1 | TRBV4-1
CATRTAYEQYF | TGTGCCACCAGGACAGCCTACGAGCAGTACTTC | NA | TRBJ2-7 | NA | TRBV28
CAISAGTTNEKLFF | TGTGCCATCAGCGCCGGGACAACTAATGAAAAACTGTTTTTT | NA | TRBJ1-4 | NA | TRBV10-3
CASSYTGASPLHF | TGTGCCAGCAGTTACACAGGGGCTTCACCCCTCCACTTT | NA | TRBJ1-6 | TRBD1 | TRBV6-5
CASSSGTSSRTQYF | TGCGCCAGCAGCTCGGGGACCTCCAGTCGAACGCAGTATTTT | NA | TRBJ2-3 | NA | TRBV5-1
CAWSVGGQGAKPYNEQFF | TGTGCCTGGAGTGTTGGGGGACAGGGGGCGAAGCCCTACAATGAGCAGTTCTTC | NA | TRBJ2-1 | TRBD1 | TRBV30
CASSIDRQETQYF | TGTGCCAGTAGTATCGACCGCCAAGAGACCCAGTACTTC | NA | TRBJ2-5 | NA | TRBV19
CASSVEFNIYGYTF | TGTGCCAGCAGCGTTGAATTCAACATCTATGGCTACACCTTC | NA | TRBJ1-2 | NA | TRBV5-5
CASSEQGVGEKLFF | TGTGCCAGCAGCGAACAGGGGGTTGGGGAAAAACTGTTTTTT | NA | TRBJ1-4 | TRBD1 | TRBV2
CATRANSNTEAFF | TGTGCCACGCGGGCCAATTCGAACACTGAAGCTTTCTTT | NA | TRBJ1-1 | NA | TRBV10-3
CASSFQLYNEQFF | TGTGCCAGCAGCTTCCAGTTATACAATGAGCAGTTCTTC | once | TRBJ2-1 | NA | TRBV7-2
CASSPRPMDRANIQYF | TGTGCCAGCTCTCCGCGACCTATGGACAGGGCGAACATTCAGTACTTC | NA | TRBJ2-4 | TRBD1 | TRBV18
CSVADSRRGYEQYF | TGCAGCGTGGCGGACAGTAGAAGGGGCTACGAGCAGTACTTC | NA | TRBJ2-7 | NA | TRBV29-1
CAISFRDRGRNNYGYTF | TGTGCCATCAGTTTTCGGGACAGGGGGCGGAATAACTATGGCTACACCTTC | NA | TRBJ1-2 | TRBD1 | TRBV10-3
CASTPFRVGEQYF | TGCGCCAGCACCCCCTTCAGGGTGGGCGAGCAGTACTTC | few | TRBJ2-7 | NA | TRBV10-2
CASIKPGNTEAFF | TGCGCCAGCATCAAGCCGGGAAACACTGAAGCTTTCTTT | once | TRBJ1-1 | NA | TRBV5-1
CAWSRGGAGTYEQYF | TGTGCCTGGAGTCGCGGGGGGGCCGGGACCTACGAGCAGTACTTC | NA | TRBJ2-7 | TRBD2 | TRBV30
CASSLSPDRGNEQFF | TGTGCCAGCAGTTTATCTCCCGACAGGGGGAATGAGCAGTTCTTC | NA | TRBJ2-1 | TRBD1 | TRBV27